This TCR beta chain originates from a study of PD-1 blockade in classical Hodgkin lymphoma. With 4 bases removed from V and 2 bases from J, the gap between germline ends came to 16 bases. Germline V gene lookup returns CDR1 MNHNS and CDR2 SASEGT. This CDR3 is 16 amino acids long. Autologous stem cell transplantation was followed by relapse in every patient, and brentuximab vedotin exposure varied. The study, taken as a whole, reports: Significantly greater TCR diversity emerged by C4D1 in CD4+ cells but not CD8+ cells. Diminished baseline TCR diversity has been reported in newly diagnosed patients relative to healthy donors. Newly diagnosed and completely responding patients shared comparable baseline diversity. Those patients who began receiving nivolumab less than 1 year after ASCT had lower diversity, and they were excluded.

As concerns this clone: Its antigen is not known.

Profiled with immunoSEQ multiplex PCR; TCRdb holds only in-frame clones, not every one. The data hold some 19,000 clones, with around four fifths observed a single time. The source of this sequence is a human donor with classical Hodgkin lymphoma. The specimen comprised peripheral blood mononuclear cells (PBMCs), sampled before the second cycle of nivolumab. V and J are TRBV6-1 and TRBJ2-3, with a weak D call TRBD2 (6 bases). The DNA for the CDR3 is TGTGCCAGCAGTGCTTCCTCGGGAGTTACCACAGATACGCAGTATTTT. Encoded protein: CASSASSGVTTDTQYF.